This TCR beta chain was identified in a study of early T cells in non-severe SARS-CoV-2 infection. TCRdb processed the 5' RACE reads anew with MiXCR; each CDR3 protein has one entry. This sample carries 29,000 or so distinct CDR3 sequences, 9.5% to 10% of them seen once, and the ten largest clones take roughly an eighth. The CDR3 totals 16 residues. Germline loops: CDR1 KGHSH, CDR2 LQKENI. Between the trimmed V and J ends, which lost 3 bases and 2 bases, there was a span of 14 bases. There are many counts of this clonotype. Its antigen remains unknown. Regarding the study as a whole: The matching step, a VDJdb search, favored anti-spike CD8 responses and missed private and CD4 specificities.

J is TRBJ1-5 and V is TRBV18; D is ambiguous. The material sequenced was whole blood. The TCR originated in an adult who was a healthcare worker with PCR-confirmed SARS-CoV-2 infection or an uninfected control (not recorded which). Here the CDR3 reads CASSPGGMLGNQPQHF. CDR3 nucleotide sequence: TGTGCCAGCTCACCTGGAGGGATGCTCGGCAATCAGCCCCAGCATTTT.